The entry below gives a single T cell receptor beta chain sequence along with its context. Treatment given: some 19 received Ad26.COV2.S at low or high dose, single or two shots; a few received placebo; per-sample allocation not given. Day 63 after the first vaccine or placebo injection was the time point for sampling. The data were obtained in a study of Ad26.COV2.S vaccination and SARS-CoV-2 variants. Study overall: In the COV1001 trial, the donor was in the Ad26.COV2.S arm.

TCRdb's table, derived via immunoSEQ multiplex PCR, lists solely in-frame clones and lacks some. There are 350,000 to 400,000 clones in the sample; about 88% occur only once, and roughly 3.2% lies in the top ten. The sample in question was peripheral blood, obtained in a trial of Ad26.COV2.S vaccine versus placebo. The TCR sequence derives from a person between 18 and 59 years old who received the Ad26.COV2.S COVID-19 vaccine or a placebo.

In DNA, the CDR3 is TGCGCCAGCAGTGGAAGGGGGCGGGGAACCTCCCAAGAGACCCAGTACTTC. It specifies CASSGRGRGTSQETQYF. The V gene is TRBV10-2, the J gene TRBJ2-5, with a weak D call TRBD1 (7 bases). Trimming shortened V by 4 bases and J by 1 base, and 19 bases separated the two germline ends. This CDR3 spans 17 amino acids. CDR1 and CDR2 from the germline V gene are WSHSY and SAAADI.